This TCR beta chain comes out of a study of blood T cell repertoires in COVID-19. The germline V gene encodes CDR1 KGHSY and CDR2 FQNENV. Trimming cost V 0 bases and J 4 bases, with 10 bases left between them. The CDR3 is made up of 14 amino acids. The protocol was immunoSEQ multiplex PCR, while the TCRdb copy is restricted to in-frame clones and leaves out a portion. The table lists more than 100,000 clones, 84% of them singletons. Sequencing was carried out using peripheral blood. V and J are TRBV16 and TRBJ2-7, with TRBD2 as a possible D gene (6 bases). The sequence derives from a woman aged 80 or over with acute or convalescent COVID-19. CDR3: CASSQSAGRYEQYF. The CDR3 nucleotides are TGTGCCAGCAGCCAATCTGCAGGGAGGTACGAGCAGTACTTC.